This TCR beta chain was captured by sequencing in a study of T cells in Graves' hyperthyroidism and ophthalmopathy. Study-wide background: Sampling of peripheral blood happened at initial diagnosis, prior to any treatment.

Amplified TCR beta CDR3 regions came from RNA transcripts. First-round RT-PCR of the TCR CDR3 relied on the HTBI primer set. TCRdb re-called the multiplex PCR reads with MiXCR, one entry per CDR3 protein. The table lists some 460,000 distinct CDR3 sequences, more than 15% of them singletons. PBMCs were derived from about 9.1 ml fresh peripheral blood. Worth noting for this clonotype: Its specificity is not known.

Study-wide points: Through a model of 13 V-J features, ophthalmopathy was separated from stable hyperthyroidism.

This receptor was obtained from a woman aged 18-29 years with Graves' hyperthyroidism. Sequencing was performed on blood.

CDR3 amino acids: CASSWDRGREQYF. As DNA, the CDR3 is TGTGCCAGCAGCTGGGACAGGGGACGTGAGCAGTACTTC. The chain recombines TRBV7-9 with TRBJ2-7, with 10 bases that match TRBD1. J lost 7 bases, V lost 4 bases, and 4 bases had no gene match. The CDR3 extends over 13 amino acids. The germline V gene encodes CDR1 SEHNR and CDR2 FQNEAQ (reference sequence).